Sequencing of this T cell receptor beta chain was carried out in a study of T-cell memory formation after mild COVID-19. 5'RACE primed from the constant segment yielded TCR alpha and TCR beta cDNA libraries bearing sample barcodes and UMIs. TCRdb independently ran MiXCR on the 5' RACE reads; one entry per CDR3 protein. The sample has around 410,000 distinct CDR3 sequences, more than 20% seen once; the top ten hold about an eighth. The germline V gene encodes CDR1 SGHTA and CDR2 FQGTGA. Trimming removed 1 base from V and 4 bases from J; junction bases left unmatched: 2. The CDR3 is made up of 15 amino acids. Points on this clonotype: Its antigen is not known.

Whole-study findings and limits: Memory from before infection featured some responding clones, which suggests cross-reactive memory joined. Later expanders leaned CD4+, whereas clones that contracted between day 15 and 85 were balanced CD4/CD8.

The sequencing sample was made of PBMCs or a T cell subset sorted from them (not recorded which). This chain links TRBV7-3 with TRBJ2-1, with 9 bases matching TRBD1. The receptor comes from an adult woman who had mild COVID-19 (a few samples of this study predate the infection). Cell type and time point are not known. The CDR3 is CASSLIGQGYNEQFF. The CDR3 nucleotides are TGTGCCAGCAGCTTAATAGGACAGGGGTACAATGAGCAGTTCTTC.